This T cell receptor beta chain was captured in a study of T-cell memory formation after mild COVID-19. Study-level points and caveats: Pre-infection memory held some responding clones, suggesting pre-existing cross-reactive T cells responded. Shrinking CD4+ clones resided mostly in CM and EM, and CD8+ ones in EMRA.

The length of the CDR3 is 12 residues. Germline-derived CDR1 and CDR2 are KGHSH and LQKENI. Trimming left V 2 bases short and J 7 bases short, with 6 bases between. There are a few counts of this clonotype. The antigen remains unidentified. Constant-segment-primed 5'RACE gave TCR alpha and TCR beta cDNA libraries with sample barcodes and UMIs. TCRdb re-analysed the 5' RACE reads in MiXCR, keeping a single row per CDR3 protein. This table holds about 49,000 distinct CDR3 sequences, 25% to 30% found once. V gene TRBV18 combines with J gene TRBJ2-1, with D uncertain. The sequencing sample was made of PBMCs or a T cell subset sorted from them (not recorded which). The TCR sequence derives from a man aged 18 to 30 who had mild COVID-19 (a few samples of this study predate the infection). Cell type and time point are not known. CDR3 amino acids: CASSPDLNEQFF. As DNA, the CDR3 is TGTGCCAGCTCACCAGACCTGAATGAGCAGTTCTTC. The full variable domain, rest sourced from reference TRBV18 and TRBJ2-1, is NAGVMQNPRHLVRRRGQEARLRCSPMKGHSHVYWYRQLPEEGLKFMVYLQKENIIDESGMPKERFSAEFPKEGPSILRIQQVVRGDSAAYFCASSPDLNEQFFGPGTRLTVL.